The rows below give T cell receptor beta chains drawn from one sample of a study of blood T cell repertoires in COVID-19. Clones were sequenced by immunoSEQ multiplex PCR, and TCRdb holds only the in-frame ones, with some missing. The data show 80,000 to 100,000 clones, with approximately 81% seen just once and about 4.3% held by the top ten. Material for sequencing was peripheral blood. The origin of the receptors is a man between 60 and 70 years old with acute or convalescent COVID-19. Each CDR3 is given with its conserved first and last residue. Each record gives: J gene, clone size, D gene, V gene, CDR3 DNA, CDR3 protein. The D gene is left open where the match is weak. Clone size is stated in some rows and not others, as once, few, many or a class when expanded.

j_call: TRBJ2-1; clone_size: NA; d_call: NA; v_call: TRBV28; cdr3_nt: TGTGCCAGCAGTGGGACATCCCCGTATAAGTTCTTC; cdr3_aa: CASSGTSPYKFF
j_call: TRBJ2-7; clone_size: NA; d_call: NA; v_call: TRBV29-1; cdr3_nt: TGCAGCGTTGCTAGCTCCTACGAGCAGTACTTC; cdr3_aa: CSVASSYEQYF
j_call: TRBJ2-5; clone_size: NA; d_call: NA; v_call: TRBV18; cdr3_nt: TGTGCCAGCTCACCCCAGTATGGAGAGACCCAGTACTTC; cdr3_aa: CASSPQYGETQYF
j_call: TRBJ2-2; clone_size: NA; d_call: NA; v_call: TRBV4-3; cdr3_nt: TGCGCCAGCAGCCAAGGACAGTTGAACACCGGGGAGCTGTTTTTT; cdr3_aa: CASSQGQLNTGELFF
j_call: TRBJ2-7; clone_size: NA; d_call: TRBD1; v_call: TRBV18; cdr3_nt: TGTGCCAGCTCAGAACGACAGGGCCTCCCCGAGCAGTACTTC; cdr3_aa: CASSERQGLPEQYF
j_call: TRBJ2-7; clone_size: NA; d_call: NA; v_call: TRBV7-2; cdr3_nt: TGTGCCAGCAGCTTATTGGTCAGGGAATTCGACGAGCAGTACTTC; cdr3_aa: CASSLLVREFDEQYF
j_call: TRBJ2-5; clone_size: NA; d_call: NA; v_call: TRBV3-1/TRBV3-2; cdr3_nt: TGTGCCAGCAGCCAATATTCGACAGCGAAAGAGACCCAGTACTTC; cdr3_aa: CASSQYSTAKETQYF
j_call: TRBJ2-5; clone_size: NA; d_call: NA; v_call: TRBV12-3/TRBV12-4; cdr3_nt: TGTGCCAGCAGTTGGACAGGGACTAAGACCCAGTACTTC; cdr3_aa: CASSWTGTKTQYF
j_call: TRBJ2-5; clone_size: NA; d_call: TRBD1; v_call: TRBV30; cdr3_nt: TGTGCCTGGAGGACAGGGGGCAGCGAGACCCAGTACTTC; cdr3_aa: CAWRTGGSETQYF
j_call: TRBJ2-2; clone_size: NA; d_call: NA; v_call: TRBV10-1; cdr3_nt: TGCGCCAGCAGTGAGCATAGCGGCGCGGTCGGGGAGCTGTTTTTT; cdr3_aa: CASSEHSGAVGELFF
j_call: TRBJ1-1; clone_size: NA; d_call: NA; v_call: TRBV6-5; cdr3_nt: TGTGCCAGCACCGACCTTTCACAGAGGGGGACTGAAGCTTTCTTT; cdr3_aa: CASTDLSQRGTEAFF
j_call: TRBJ1-3; clone_size: NA; d_call: NA; v_call: TRBV5-6; cdr3_nt: TGTGCCAGCAGCTTGCGGTGGAGATTAGACTCTGGAAACACCATATATTTT; cdr3_aa: CASSLRWRLDSGNTIYF
j_call: TRBJ2-5; clone_size: NA; d_call: TRBD2; v_call: TRBV27; cdr3_nt: TGTGCCAGCAGTTTACTAGCGGGAGAAGAGACCCAGTACTTC; cdr3_aa: CASSLLAGEETQYF
j_call: TRBJ2-7; clone_size: once; d_call: NA; v_call: TRBV6-5; cdr3_nt: TGTGCCGTCAGGGATCCCTACGAGCAGTACTTC; cdr3_aa: CAVRDPYEQYF
j_call: TRBJ2-1; clone_size: NA; d_call: TRBD2; v_call: TRBV7-3; cdr3_nt: TGTGCCAGCAGTCCCACTAGCGGTAGCTCCTACAATGAGCAGTTCTTC; cdr3_aa: CASSPTSGSSYNEQFF
j_call: TRBJ1-1; clone_size: many; d_call: TRBD1; v_call: TRBV28; cdr3_nt: TGTGCCAGCAGTCCGCCGGACAGGGGATTTGAAGCTTTCTTT; cdr3_aa: CASSPPDRGFEAFF
j_call: TRBJ2-7; clone_size: NA; d_call: NA; v_call: TRBV4-3; cdr3_nt: TGCGCCAGCAGCCTAGAGGCGGCGGGGAGCTCCTACGAGCAGTACTTC; cdr3_aa: CASSLEAAGSSYEQYF
j_call: TRBJ2-7; clone_size: NA; d_call: NA; v_call: TRBV6-2/TRBV6-3; cdr3_nt: TGTGCCAGCAGTTATGGCGGCTACTACGAGCAGTACTTC; cdr3_aa: CASSYGGYYEQYF
j_call: TRBJ1-1; clone_size: NA; d_call: NA; v_call: TRBV15; cdr3_nt: TGTGCCACCAGCAGCTCGAACACTGAAGCTTTCTTT; cdr3_aa: CATSSSNTEAFF
j_call: TRBJ2-1; clone_size: NA; d_call: TRBD2; v_call: TRBV7-9; cdr3_nt: TGTGCGATCCCAGCGGGGGGGCCCTACAATGAGCAGTTCTTC; cdr3_aa: CAIPAGGPYNEQFF
j_call: TRBJ2-2; clone_size: few; d_call: TRBD1; v_call: TRBV11-3; cdr3_nt: TGTGCCAGCAGCTCTCGGACAGGGGGCACCGGGGAGCTGTTTTTT; cdr3_aa: CASSSRTGGTGELFF
j_call: TRBJ1-4; clone_size: NA; d_call: TRBD1; v_call: TRBV6-5; cdr3_nt: TGTGCCAGCAGTATGGACAGGGGTGATGAAAAACTGTTTTTT; cdr3_aa: CASSMDRGDEKLFF
j_call: TRBJ2-2; clone_size: NA; d_call: NA; v_call: TRBV3-1/TRBV3-2; cdr3_nt: TGTGCCAGCAGCCAAGGTGTCCGCGGCACCGGGGAGCTGTTTTTT; cdr3_aa: CASSQGVRGTGELFF
j_call: TRBJ1-2; clone_size: NA; d_call: NA; v_call: TRBV7-3; cdr3_nt: TGTGCCAGCAGCTTAACGATGACAGGCTATGGCTACACCTTC; cdr3_aa: CASSLTMTGYGYTF
j_call: TRBJ2-7; clone_size: NA; d_call: TRBD1; v_call: TRBV7-9; cdr3_nt: TGTGCCAGCAGCAACTACGGACAGGGCTACGAGCAGTACTTC; cdr3_aa: CASSNYGQGYEQYF
j_call: TRBJ2-1; clone_size: NA; d_call: TRBD1; v_call: TRBV19; cdr3_nt: TGTGCCAGTAGTATGGGACAGGCGAGAATAAACAATGAGCAGTTCTTC; cdr3_aa: CASSMGQARINNEQFF
j_call: TRBJ2-2; clone_size: NA; d_call: NA; v_call: TRBV5-1; cdr3_nt: TGCGCCAGCAGCCCCAGCGGGGAGCTGTTTTTT; cdr3_aa: CASSPSGELFF
j_call: TRBJ1-5; clone_size: NA; d_call: NA; v_call: TRBV5-1; cdr3_nt: TGCGCCAGCTCCTTAGGGGCGAGCAATCAGCCCCAGCATTTT; cdr3_aa: CASSLGASNQPQHF
j_call: TRBJ1-1; clone_size: NA; d_call: NA; v_call: TRBV2; cdr3_nt: TGTGCCAGCAGTGTTTATACTGAAGCTTTCTTT; cdr3_aa: CASSVYTEAFF
j_call: TRBJ2-2; clone_size: NA; d_call: NA; v_call: TRBV3-1/TRBV3-2; cdr3_nt: TGTGCCAGCAGCCTCCTGACAGGATCCGGGGAGCTGTTTTTT; cdr3_aa: CASSLLTGSGELFF
j_call: TRBJ2-7; clone_size: NA; d_call: NA; v_call: TRBV5-6; cdr3_nt: TGTGCCAGCAGCTTTGGTAGCTACGAGCAGTACTTC; cdr3_aa: CASSFGSYEQYF
j_call: TRBJ2-1; clone_size: NA; d_call: NA; v_call: TRBV4-3; cdr3_nt: TGCGCCAGCAGCCAAGACAGGGGCCCATACAATGAGCAGTTCTTC; cdr3_aa: CASSQDRGPYNEQFF
j_call: TRBJ1-6; clone_size: NA; d_call: TRBD1; v_call: TRBV2; cdr3_nt: TGTGCCAGCAGTGAAACAGGGGAGCGGTCACCCCTCCACTTT; cdr3_aa: CASSETGERSPLHF
j_call: TRBJ2-7; clone_size: NA; d_call: NA; v_call: TRBV12-3/TRBV12-4; cdr3_nt: TGTGCCAGCATCCCACCGGGGGAGGCCGAGCAGTACTTC; cdr3_aa: CASIPPGEAEQYF
j_call: TRBJ1-4; clone_size: NA; d_call: NA; v_call: TRBV5-8; cdr3_nt: TGTGCCAGCAGCAGCGGGACTCATTATGAAAAACTGTTTTTT; cdr3_aa: CASSSGTHYEKLFF
j_call: TRBJ1-1; clone_size: once; d_call: NA; v_call: TRBV10-3; cdr3_nt: TGTGCCATTTCCGGGACTAAGAACACTGAAGCTTTCTTT; cdr3_aa: CAISGTKNTEAFF
j_call: TRBJ2-2; clone_size: NA; d_call: TRBD1; v_call: TRBV18; cdr3_nt: TGTGCCAGCTCACCGCAGGGGGCCACCGGGGAGCTGTTTTTT; cdr3_aa: CASSPQGATGELFF
j_call: TRBJ1-1; clone_size: NA; d_call: NA; v_call: TRBV29-1; cdr3_nt: TGCAGCGTTGTCCGGACTGAAGCTTTCTTT; cdr3_aa: CSVVRTEAFF
j_call: TRBJ2-1; clone_size: NA; d_call: NA; v_call: TRBV5-1; cdr3_nt: TGCGCCAGCAGCTTCGGTAGTCGGGATGAGCAGTTCTTC; cdr3_aa: CASSFGSRDEQFF
j_call: TRBJ1-3; clone_size: NA; d_call: TRBD1; v_call: TRBV18; cdr3_nt: TGTGCCAGCTCACCAGACAGGGGGCAGCGGAACACCATATATTTT; cdr3_aa: CASSPDRGQRNTIYF
j_call: TRBJ1-2; clone_size: NA; d_call: NA; v_call: TRBV4-2; cdr3_nt: TGTGCCAGCAGCCAAGAGCCCCAGGGATTAGGGGGCTACACCTTC; cdr3_aa: CASSQEPQGLGGYTF
j_call: TRBJ2-3; clone_size: NA; d_call: TRBD1; v_call: TRBV9; cdr3_nt: TGTGCCAGCAGCGTAGCTGGGGACAGTGAATATACGCAGTATTTT; cdr3_aa: CASSVAGDSEYTQYF
j_call: TRBJ2-7; clone_size: NA; d_call: NA; v_call: TRBV6-6; cdr3_nt: TGTGCCAGCAGCTCACCCACGGAGGGCTCCTACGAGCAGTACTTC; cdr3_aa: CASSSPTEGSYEQYF
j_call: TRBJ2-7; clone_size: NA; d_call: NA; v_call: TRBV4-3; cdr3_nt: TGCGCCAGCAGCCAAGGTTCTTACAGCTCCTACGAGCAGTACTTC; cdr3_aa: CASSQGSYSSYEQYF
j_call: TRBJ2-2; clone_size: NA; d_call: TRBD2; v_call: TRBV28; cdr3_nt: TGTGCCAGCAGCCTACTAGCGGGAGGGACCGGGGAGCTGTTTTTT; cdr3_aa: CASSLLAGGTGELFF
j_call: TRBJ1-6; clone_size: NA; d_call: NA; v_call: TRBV18; cdr3_nt: TGTGCCAGCTCACCATTACCCCCTGAGTCGTCAAATTCACCCCTCCACTTT; cdr3_aa: CASSPLPPESSNSPLHF
j_call: TRBJ2-2; clone_size: NA; d_call: TRBD1; v_call: TRBV6-2/TRBV6-3; cdr3_nt: TGTGCCAGCAGCTGGGGACAGGGGGTCACCGGGGAGCTGTTTTTT; cdr3_aa: CASSWGQGVTGELFF
j_call: TRBJ2-5; clone_size: NA; d_call: NA; v_call: TRBV14; cdr3_nt: TGTGCCAGCAGCCAAGGGGGGCGGGAGCGGAGCCCGACCCAGTACTTC; cdr3_aa: CASSQGGRERSPTQYF
j_call: TRBJ1-2; clone_size: few; d_call: NA; v_call: TRBV7-9; cdr3_nt: TGTGCCAGCGATGACATTGGTGGGGGGTTGCGCTACACCTTC; cdr3_aa: CASDDIGGGLRYTF
j_call: TRBJ2-2; clone_size: once; d_call: TRBD1; v_call: TRBV6-5; cdr3_nt: TGTGCCAGTAGACAGGGGGCCGGGGAGCTGTTTTTT; cdr3_aa: CASRQGAGELFF
j_call: TRBJ1-1; clone_size: NA; d_call: TRBD1; v_call: TRBV5-1; cdr3_nt: TGCGCCAGCAGCTCCGAAGGACAGGCGAACACTGAAGCTTTCTTT; cdr3_aa: CASSSEGQANTEAFF
j_call: TRBJ1-5; clone_size: NA; d_call: TRBD1; v_call: TRBV19; cdr3_nt: TGTGCCAGTAGTACCGGGACAGGGGATAGCAATCAGCCCCAGCATTTT; cdr3_aa: CASSTGTGDSNQPQHF
j_call: TRBJ1-2; clone_size: few; d_call: TRBD1; v_call: TRBV28; cdr3_nt: TGTGCCAGTAGCAGAGGGACAGGGCCAGGGGACTATGGCTACACCTTC; cdr3_aa: CASSRGTGPGDYGYTF
j_call: TRBJ1-1; clone_size: NA; d_call: TRBD1; v_call: TRBV2; cdr3_nt: TGTGCCAGCAGCAGCGACAGGGGCGACGCTTTCTTT; cdr3_aa: CASSSDRGDAFF
j_call: TRBJ2-3; clone_size: NA; d_call: NA; v_call: TRBV7-2; cdr3_nt: TGTGCCAGCAGCTTTTCACAGAGCACAGATACGCAGTATTTT; cdr3_aa: CASSFSQSTDTQYF
j_call: TRBJ2-7; clone_size: NA; d_call: TRBD2; v_call: TRBV6-6; cdr3_nt: TGTGCCACCCTACGGGCTAGCGGGAGTTACGAGCAGTACTTC; cdr3_aa: CATLRASGSYEQYF
j_call: TRBJ1-5; clone_size: NA; d_call: NA; v_call: TRBV6-1; cdr3_nt: TGTGCCAGCACGGAGAGACGCAATCAGCCCCAGCATTTT; cdr3_aa: CASTERRNQPQHF